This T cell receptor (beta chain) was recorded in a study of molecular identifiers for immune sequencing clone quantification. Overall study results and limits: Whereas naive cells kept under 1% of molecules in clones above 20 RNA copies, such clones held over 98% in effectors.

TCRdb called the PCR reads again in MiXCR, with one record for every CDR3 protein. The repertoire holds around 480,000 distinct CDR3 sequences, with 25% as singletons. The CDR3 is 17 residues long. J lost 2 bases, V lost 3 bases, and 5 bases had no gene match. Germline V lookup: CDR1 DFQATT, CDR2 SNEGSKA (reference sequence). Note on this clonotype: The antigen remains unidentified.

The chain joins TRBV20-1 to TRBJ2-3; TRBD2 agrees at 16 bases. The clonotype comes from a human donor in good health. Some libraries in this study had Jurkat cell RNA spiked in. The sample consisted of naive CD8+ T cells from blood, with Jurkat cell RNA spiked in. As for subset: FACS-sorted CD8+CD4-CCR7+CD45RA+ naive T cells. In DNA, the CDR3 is TGCAGTGCTAGGGGACTAGCGGGGGGGCTAGTCACAGATACGCAGTATTTT. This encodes CSARGLAGGLVTDTQYF.